This T cell receptor (beta chain) emerged from a study of T cells in Graves' hyperthyroidism and ophthalmopathy. Worth noting for this clonotype: A much larger clone is a single base away; this may be a read error.

V lost 6 bases, J lost 10 bases, and 18 bases lay in between. The CDR3 sequence is 13 residues long. Germline lookup yields CDR1 SEHNR and CDR2 FQNEAQ (reference sequence). TCR beta CDR3 region amplification was performed from RNA transcripts. The HTBI primer set drove a first-round RT-PCR of the TCR CDR3. Each CDR3 protein is one row after TCRdb ran MiXCR on the multiplex PCR reads. The sample has around 580,000 distinct CDR3 sequences, around 46% seen once; the top ten hold approximately 7.5%. This sequence joins TRBV7-9 and TRBJ1-2; D unclear. The sequence was obtained from a woman aged 18-29 years with Graves' hyperthyroidism. What was sequenced was peripheral blood or thyroid tissue (not recorded which). The CDR3: CASSFGQVIFYTF. CDR3 nucleotides: TGTGCCAGCAGTTTCGGGCAGGTGATCTTCTACACCTTC.